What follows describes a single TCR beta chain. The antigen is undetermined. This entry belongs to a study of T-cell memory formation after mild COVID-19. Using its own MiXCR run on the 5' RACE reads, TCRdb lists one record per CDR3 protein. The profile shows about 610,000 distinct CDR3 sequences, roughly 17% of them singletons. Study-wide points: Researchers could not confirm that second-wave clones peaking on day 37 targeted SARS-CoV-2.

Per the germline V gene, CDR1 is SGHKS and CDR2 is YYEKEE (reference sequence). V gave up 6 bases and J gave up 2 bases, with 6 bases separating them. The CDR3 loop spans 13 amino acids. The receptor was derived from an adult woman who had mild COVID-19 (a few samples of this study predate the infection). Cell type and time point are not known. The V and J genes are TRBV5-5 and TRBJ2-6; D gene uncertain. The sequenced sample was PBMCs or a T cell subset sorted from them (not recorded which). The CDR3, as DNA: TGTGCCAGCACCTATCCTGGGGCCAACGTCCTGACTTTC. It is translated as CASTYPGANVLTF.